The present entry profiles one T cell receptor beta chain with its context. Here immunoSEQ multiplex PCR was the method, and the copy in TCRdb shows in-frame clones only, minus some. This sample has approximately 13,000 clones, with around 66% found just once. This sample stems from a study of neoadjuvant anti-PD-1 for oral cavity cancer. Trimming took off 4 bases at V and 2 bases at J, with 12 bases between the two ends. The CDR3 consists of 15 residues. From germline, CDR1 is SGHDN and CDR2 FVKESK. The chain combines TRBV14 with TRBJ1-5; D unresolved. The specimen was PBMCs, collected before nivolumab (anti-PD-1) treatment. The source is a person aged 35-79 years with oral cavity squamous cell carcinoma. The DNA for the CDR3 is TGTGCCAGCAGCCGAGGGCGAACCCGCAATCAGCCCCAGCATTTT. As protein: CASSRGRTRNQPQHF.